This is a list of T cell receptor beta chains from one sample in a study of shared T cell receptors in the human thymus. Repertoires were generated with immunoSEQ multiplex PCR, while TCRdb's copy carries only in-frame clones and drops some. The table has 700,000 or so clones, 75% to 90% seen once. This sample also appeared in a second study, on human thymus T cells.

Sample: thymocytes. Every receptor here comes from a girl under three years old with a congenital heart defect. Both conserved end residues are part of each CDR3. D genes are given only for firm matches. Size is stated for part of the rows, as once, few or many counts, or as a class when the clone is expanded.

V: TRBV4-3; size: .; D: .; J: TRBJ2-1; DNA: TGCGCCAGCAGCCAAGATGAACAGTTAGACATGCAGTTCTTC; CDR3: CASSQDEQLDMQFF
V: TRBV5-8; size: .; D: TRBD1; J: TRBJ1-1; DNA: TGTGCCAGCAGCTCATCCCAGGGGGCTCGGAACACTGAAGCTTTCTTT; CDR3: CASSSSQGARNTEAFF
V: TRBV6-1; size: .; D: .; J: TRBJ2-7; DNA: TGTGCCTTCCGGGGGACAGCTTACGAGCAGTACTTC; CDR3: CAFRGTAYEQYF
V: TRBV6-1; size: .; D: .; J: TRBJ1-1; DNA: TGTGCCAGCAGTGAACCCCTTTCTAACCCGTGGCGCGGGAACACTGAAGCTTTCTTT; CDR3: CASSEPLSNPWRGNTEAFF
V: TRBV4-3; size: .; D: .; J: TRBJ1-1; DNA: TGCGCCAGCAGCCAAGCCCCAGGAGGGACTAACACTGAAGCTTTCTTT; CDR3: CASSQAPGGTNTEAFF
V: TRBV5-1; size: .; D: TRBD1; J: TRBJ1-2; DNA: TGCGCCAGCAGCTTGGGGGGACAGGACCTCTATGGCTACACCTTC; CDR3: CASSLGGQDLYGYTF
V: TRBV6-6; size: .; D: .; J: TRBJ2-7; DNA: TGTGCCAGCGCAGAGGAAGGGGCCAGGAAGAGGTGCGAGCAGTACTTC; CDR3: CASAEEGARKRCEQYF
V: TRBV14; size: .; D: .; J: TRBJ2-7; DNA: TGTGCCAGCAGCCAAGCCCCGTACGAGCAGTACTTC; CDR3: CASSQAPYEQYF
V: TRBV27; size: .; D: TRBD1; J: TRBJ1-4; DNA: TGTGCCAGCAGTTTATCGACAGGGACGACAACTAATGAAAAACTGTTTTTT; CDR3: CASSLSTGTTTNEKLFF
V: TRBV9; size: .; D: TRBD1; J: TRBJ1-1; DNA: TGTGCCAGCAGCTTGGGGACAGTCCCTACTGAAGCTTTCTTT; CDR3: CASSLGTVPTEAFF
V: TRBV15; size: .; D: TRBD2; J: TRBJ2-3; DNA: TGTGCCACCAGCGCCGAGCGGGGGGGCATGGATACGCAGTATTTT; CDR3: CATSAERGGMDTQYF
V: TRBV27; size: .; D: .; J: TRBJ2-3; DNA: TGTGCCAGCAGTTCGGGCACAGATACGCAGTATTTT; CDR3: CASSSGTDTQYF
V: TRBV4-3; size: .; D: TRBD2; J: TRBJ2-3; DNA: TGCGCCAGCAGCCTCTTCCATAGCGGGGGGATAACAGATACGCAGTATTTT; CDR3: CASSLFHSGGITDTQYF
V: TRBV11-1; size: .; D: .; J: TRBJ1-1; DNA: TGTGCCAGCAGAGGACAGCTGAACACTGAAGCTTTCTTT; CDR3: CASRGQLNTEAFF
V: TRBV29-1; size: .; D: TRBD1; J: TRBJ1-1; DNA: TGCAGCGTTTCGGGACAGGGTCGTTCCACTGAAGCTTTCTTT; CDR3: CSVSGQGRSTEAFF
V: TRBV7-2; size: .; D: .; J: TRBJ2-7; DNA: TGTGCCAGCAGCCCCCCGGGGTTAGCTCTCACTTACGAGCAGTACTTC; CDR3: CASSPPGLALTYEQYF
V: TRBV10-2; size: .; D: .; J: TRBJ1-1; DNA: TGCGCCAGCAGAAAAAGGGGCGCATCGAGATTAATGAACACTGAAGCTTTCTTT; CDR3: CASRKRGASRLMNTEAFF
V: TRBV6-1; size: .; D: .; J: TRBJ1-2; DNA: TGTGCCAGCAGTGAATCCGAGGTCTACTATGGCTACACCTTC; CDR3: CASSESEVYYGYTF
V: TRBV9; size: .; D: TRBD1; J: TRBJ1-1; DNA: TGTGCCAGCAGCCCGATGCCTGGACAGGACCGTCGTGAAGCTTTCTTT; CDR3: CASSPMPGQDRREAFF
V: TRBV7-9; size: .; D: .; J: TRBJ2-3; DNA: TGTGCCAGCAGCTTATCGGTTGTTGACAGACGAACAGATACGCAGTATTTT; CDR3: CASSLSVVDRRTDTQYF
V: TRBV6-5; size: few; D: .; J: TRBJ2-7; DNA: TGTGCCAGCAGTTACAGGGGGTCTCCCTACGAGCAGTACTTC; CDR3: CASSYRGSPYEQYF
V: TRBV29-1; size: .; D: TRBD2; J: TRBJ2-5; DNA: TGCAGCGTTGGGGCTAGCGGGGGCCCGGGGCAAGAGACCCAGTACTTC; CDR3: CSVGASGGPGQETQYF
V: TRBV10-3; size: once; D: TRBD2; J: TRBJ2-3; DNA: TGTGCCATCAGTGGGGGACTAGCGGGGGCCCCCTCAGATACGCAGTATTTT; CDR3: CAISGGLAGAPSDTQYF
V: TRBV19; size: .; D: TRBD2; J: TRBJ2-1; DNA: TGTGCCAGTCGGGAGGACGGGATGGTGTTCTTC; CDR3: CASREDGMVFF
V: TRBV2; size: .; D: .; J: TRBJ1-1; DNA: TGTGCCAGCAGTGAAGCGCCAATGCAGGGGTGGGCTTTCTTT; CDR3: CASSEAPMQGWAFF
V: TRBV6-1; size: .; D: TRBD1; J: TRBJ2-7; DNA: TGTGCCAGCAGTGAACTCGCTGCCGCGGGACAGGACTACGAGCAGTACTTC; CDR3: CASSELAAAGQDYEQYF
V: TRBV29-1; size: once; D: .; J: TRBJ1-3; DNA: TGCAGCGTTGAAGATCGGGGAGGAAACACCATATATTTT; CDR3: CSVEDRGGNTIYF
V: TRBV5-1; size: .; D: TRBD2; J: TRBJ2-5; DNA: TGCGCCAGCAGCTTCGGACTAGCAGTCCCAGAGACCCAGTACTTC; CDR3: CASSFGLAVPETQYF
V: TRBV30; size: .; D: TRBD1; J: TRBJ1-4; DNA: TGTGCCTGGAAGGGACAGCCCTTTAATGAAAAACTGTTTTTT; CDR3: CAWKGQPFNEKLFF
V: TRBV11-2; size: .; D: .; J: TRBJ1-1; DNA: TGTGCCAGCAGCCCCGGTGGGCCCAAGAACACTGAAGCTTTCTTT; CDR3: CASSPGGPKNTEAFF
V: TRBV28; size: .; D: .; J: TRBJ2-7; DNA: TGTGCCAGCAGTTTACCTCCGGGTGTCAGCTACGAGCAGTACTTC; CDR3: CASSLPPGVSYEQYF
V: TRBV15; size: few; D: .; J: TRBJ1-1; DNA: TGTGCCACCAGCAGTTACCCAGGGAGGGTTGAAGCTTTCTTT; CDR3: CATSSYPGRVEAFF
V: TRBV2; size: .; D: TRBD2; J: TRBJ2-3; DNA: TGTGCCAGCAGGGGGATCCTAGCGGGAGGCACAGATACGCAGTATTTT; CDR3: CASRGILAGGTDTQYF
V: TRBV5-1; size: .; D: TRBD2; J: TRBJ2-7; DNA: TGCGCCAGCAGCTCCCCGGGACTAGCGGGGCCTTACTCCTACGAGCAGTACTTC; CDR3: CASSSPGLAGPYSYEQYF
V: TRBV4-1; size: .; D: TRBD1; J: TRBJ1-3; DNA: TGCGCCAGCAGCCAAGATAGGACAGGGGATGGAAACACCATATATTTT; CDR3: CASSQDRTGDGNTIYF
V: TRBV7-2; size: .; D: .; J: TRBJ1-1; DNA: TGTGCCAGCAGGTGGGCCGCTGAAGCTTTCTTT; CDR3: CASRWAAEAFF
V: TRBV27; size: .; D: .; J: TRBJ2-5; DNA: TGTGCCAGCAGTTTTTTCGGGGGCCAAGAGACCCAGTACTTC; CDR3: CASSFFGGQETQYF
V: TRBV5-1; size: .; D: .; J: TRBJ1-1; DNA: TGCGCCAGCAGCTTGATTTCTGGGAGCACTGAAGCTTTCTTT; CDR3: CASSLISGSTEAFF
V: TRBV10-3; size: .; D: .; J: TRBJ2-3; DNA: TGTGCCACCCTAGCGTTTAGCACAGATACGCAGTATTTT; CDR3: CATLAFSTDTQYF
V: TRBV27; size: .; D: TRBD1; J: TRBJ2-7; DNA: TGTGCCAGCTTTAAGGACCCAGGGGGCGAGCAGTACTTC; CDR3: CASFKDPGGEQYF
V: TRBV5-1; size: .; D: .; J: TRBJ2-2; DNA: TGCGCCAGCAGCTTGGCCGGGAACACCGGGGAGCTGTTTTTT; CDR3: CASSLAGNTGELFF
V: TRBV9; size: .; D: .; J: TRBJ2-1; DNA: TGTGCCAGCAGCGTTGGTCCTACGAAGGGGCACAATGAGCAGTTCTTC; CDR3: CASSVGPTKGHNEQFF
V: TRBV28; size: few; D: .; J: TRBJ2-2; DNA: TGTGCCACTATGCCCATAGGGGGACCCGGGGAGCTGTTTTTT; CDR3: CATMPIGGPGELFF
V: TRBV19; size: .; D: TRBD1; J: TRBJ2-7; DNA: TGTGCCAGTAGTAGACGCGGGACAGGGAAATCCTACGAGCAGTACTTC; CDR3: CASSRRGTGKSYEQYF
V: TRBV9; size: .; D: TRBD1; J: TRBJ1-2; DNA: TGTGCCAGCAGCGAGACAGGGGCCAATTATGGCTACACCTTC; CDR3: CASSETGANYGYTF
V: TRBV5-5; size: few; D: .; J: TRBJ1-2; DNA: TGTGCCAGCGATCACGGGGACTATGGCTACACCTTC; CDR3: CASDHGDYGYTF
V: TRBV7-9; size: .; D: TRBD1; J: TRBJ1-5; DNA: TGTGCCAGCAGTTCCGGACAGGGTATGGCGTACAATCAGCCCCAGCATTTT; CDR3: CASSSGQGMAYNQPQHF
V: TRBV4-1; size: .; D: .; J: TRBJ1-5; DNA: TGCGCCAGCAGCCACCCCGGGGAAAGCCCCAGCAATCAGCCCCAGCATTTT; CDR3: CASSHPGESPSNQPQHF
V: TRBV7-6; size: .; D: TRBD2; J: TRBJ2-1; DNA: TGTGCCAGCAGCCCTGTCGCGGGGGGATACAATGAGCAGTTCTTC; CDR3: CASSPVAGGYNEQFF
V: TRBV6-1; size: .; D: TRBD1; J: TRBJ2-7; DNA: TGTGCCAGCAGTGAAGGCAGGGGGCGATACGAGCAGTACTTC; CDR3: CASSEGRGRYEQYF
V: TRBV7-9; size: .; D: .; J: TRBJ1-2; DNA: TGTGCCAGCAGCTCGACCACAGGGCTGAGTGGCTACACCTTC; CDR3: CASSSTTGLSGYTF
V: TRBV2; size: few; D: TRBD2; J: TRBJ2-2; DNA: TGTGCCAGCAGTGTTTCCCGGCTAGCGGGGGACACGAACACCGGGGAGCTGTTTTTT; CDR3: CASSVSRLAGDTNTGELFF
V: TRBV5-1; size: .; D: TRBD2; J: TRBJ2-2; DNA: TGCGCCAGCAGCTCGACTAGCGGGGGATATAACGGGGAGCTGTTTTTT; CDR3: CASSSTSGGYNGELFF